This TCR beta chain was recorded in a study of graft-versus-host responses after intestinal transplantation. Study information: Recipients obtained multivisceral, liver-intestinal, or isolated intestinal transplants. Every one of the recipients received anti-thymocyte globulin induction and afterwards took tacrolimus and steroids for around 3 years.

Germline V CDR1 and CDR2: SGDLS, YYNGEE. Trimming removed 4 bases from V and 0 bases from J; junction bases left unmatched: 13. The CDR3 spans 18 residues. Sequenced by immunoSEQ multiplex PCR; TCRdb stores in-frame clones only, minus some. The sample records approximately 90,000 clones, around nine tenths being singletons. Concerning this clone itself: Its antigen is unidentified.

The chain uses TRBV9 and TRBJ1-3; 7 bases are a match to TRBD1. The material was unstimulated CD8+ T cells sorted from spleen or lymph node cells, obtained before intestinal transplant. The sequence was obtained from a human donor who received an intestinal transplant. The CDR3 DNA follows: TGTGCCAGCAGCAATCCCGGTAGACAGGGTACCTCTGGAAACACCATATATTTT. Translated, it gives CASSNPGRQGTSGNTIYF.